This T cell receptor beta chain is drawn from a study of beta chain features in type 1 diabetes (dated by TCRdb to 2016 to 2019). Broadly, across the study: Mean age, gender distribution, total cell number and subset yield did not differ between patients and healthy donors. Regulatory and stem cell-like memory subsets were obtained from only 8 patients and roughly 8 healthy donors, while naive and central memory subsets were obtained from all 30 or so donors. In the study, recently diagnosed type 1 diabetes patients and matched healthy donors were compared on the TCRB repertoires of their sorted circulating CD4+ T cell subsets. A total of roughly 100 million sorted cells were examined across all samples, and a strong correlation was observed between cell number per subset and RNA yield.

From each donor, a single peripheral blood sample of about 110 mL on average was drawn into heparinised tubes. A BD FACSAria II and a panel including CD45RO, CCR7, CD25, CD127, CD95 and CD27 were used to sort naive, central memory, regulatory and stem cell-like memory CD4+ T cells. Purity was above 98% for every sorted population. PBMCs were isolated immediately by Lymphoprep density gradient centrifugation and stained directly without culture. Samples were stained and sorted in pairs, with one healthy donor and one patient per experiment, so that batch effects were minimized. This clone was seen only a few times. The antigen it recognizes is unknown. No base quality values were provided; no much bigger clone lies one nucleotide off. The High Capacity cDNA Reverse Transcription Kit was used to reverse transcribe all of the isolated RNA, meaning that expressed TCRB transcripts were what got sequenced. Deep immunoSEQ sequencing was performed on naive, central memory and regulatory T cell samples, with an average of around 3.4 million total reads per sample. After sorted cells were lysed in RLT buffer, RNA was extracted with DNase-treated RNeasy Micro or Mini kits, with the choice depending on cell number. Each cell subset was processed separately to prevent cross-contamination, with patient and healthy donor samples processed together. The immunoSEQ multiplex PCR was used to amplify TCRB sequences from cDNA, yielding 87-bp fragments that span the CDR3 region. The amplicons were sequenced using the Illumina HiSeq platform. The paper's data handling went like this. PCR bias was computationally corrected using synthetic template baselines, reads within Hamming distance 2 were collapsed, and singletons that could not be merged were discarded. Reads were aligned against IMGT to assign V, D and J genes, CDR3 length and insertions or deletions at six rearrangement sites. Within each subset, clonotype counts were normalized to sorted cell number, and only after that were true diversity and Gini coefficients computed with the tcR R package. The overlap coefficient, calculated on TCRB nucleotide sequences, was used to measure repertoire sharing. TCRdb holds this immuneACCESS table with in-frame rearrangements only. Some clones are missing; in checked studies, unresolved V genes explain under half, and the rest has no known cause. V, J and clone size reflect that table, while D and trimming were determined from the DNA. For this sample the table gives more than 150,000 clones, of which around an eighth were detected only once. 0.62% of the sample rests with the top ten.

Broader findings and caveats from the paper: Patients with type 1 diabetes made fewer insertions and deleted more nucleotides at VDJ recombination sites, implying thymic rearrangement abnormalities. Shorter templates might have been favored by PCR, but patient and control samples were amplified and corrected together, so both groups would have been affected equally by any skew. A moderate but significant shortening of TCRB CDR3 length was observed in type 1 diabetes patients in all four CD4+ subsets. Only small numbers of individuals were included in the HLA sub-analyses, which left unresolved whether HLA type had any influence on TCRB rearrangement. Naive, central memory and regulatory TCRB repertoires appeared more similar among patients than among healthy donors. Sequencing cDNA rather than genomic DNA could over-represent highly expressing activated cells, although activation and CD3 levels did not differ between groups.

The clonotype comes from a woman aged 18-29 years in good health. The source material was central memory CD4+ T cells from blood.

The CDR3 reads as follows: CASSPWTYNEQFF. The DNA is TGTGCCAGCAGTCCGTGGACTTACAATGAGCAGTTCTTC. Recombination connected TRBV28 to TRBJ2-1; tentative D gene TRBD2, with 5 bases matching. V is pared back by 5 bases and J by 4 bases, with 9 bases lying between the germline termini. Inclusive of the bounding cysteine and phenylalanine, the CDR3 is 13 residues long. Only the CDR3 part of the read is kept: 39 bases, read in frame from the first base. The germline V gene encodes CDR1 MDHEN and CDR2 SYDVKM.